One TCR beta chain is described in this entry. Its antigen is undetermined. This CDR3 spans 16 amino acids. V was clipped by 0 bases and J by 1 base, with 12 bases between them. The germline gives CDR1 SGHRS, CDR2 YFSETQ. This sample is part of a study of cytomegalovirus exposure and HLA in healthy donors. Overall study: An earlier analysis identified more than 90 million unique TCR beta sequences in 170 million or so T cells.

Findings and caveats of the study: In a later analysis, DRB1 alleles had the most associated TCRs; HLA-C alleles the fewest. In vitro, three CMV-associated chains proved specific for CMV antigens.

Both 60 Vbeta primers and 13 Jbeta primers went into the PCR. Here immunoSEQ multiplex PCR was the method, and the copy in TCRdb shows in-frame clones only, minus some. The profile shows 90,000 to 130,000 clones, approximately 70% of them singletons. The sequenced material came from PBMCs. The chain uses TRBV5-1 and TRBJ2-3; possible D gene TRBD2, 5 bases. This receptor was taken from a woman under 40 in good health and CMV-seronegative. CDR3 sequence reads: CASSLGLLGGTDTQYF. CDR3 nucleotides: TGCGCCAGCAGCTTGGGGCTCCTCGGGGGCACAGATACGCAGTATTTT. The full variable domain, its missing parts supplied by reference TRBV5-1 and TRBJ2-3, is KAGVTQTPRYLIKTRGQQVTLSCSPISGHRSVSWYQQTPGQGLQFLFEYFSETQRNKGNFPGRFSGRQFSNSRSEMNVSTLELGDSALYLCASSLGLLGGTDTQYFGPGTRLTVL.